This T cell receptor (beta chain) was found in a study of blood T cell repertoires in COVID-19. Repertoires were generated with immunoSEQ multiplex PCR, while TCRdb's copy carries only in-frame clones and drops some. Of about 380,000 clones in the sample, about 85% were seen once. V was shortened by 6 bases and J by 2 bases, with 20 bases between the two germline ends. This CDR3 region has 16 residues. Per germline, CDR1 MDHEN and CDR2 SYDVKM. The chain couples TRBV28 to TRBJ2-7, with a tentative D call TRBD1 (7 bases). The sequenced sample was peripheral blood. This TCR was sampled from a young woman with acute or convalescent COVID-19. The CDR3 nucleotides are TGTGCCAGCAGACCTCGACAGGGAGGCACCCCCTACGAGCAGTACTTC. This gives the protein CASRPRQGGTPYEQYF.